This T cell receptor beta chain was captured by sequencing in a study of blood T cell repertoires in COVID-19. The assay was immunoSEQ multiplex PCR, and TCRdb's table has in-frame clones only and misses some. Seen here are 100,000 to 150,000 clones, approximately 84% observed once, and the top ten hold 9.5% to 15%. V gave up 7 bases and J gave up 2 bases; unmatched junction bases: 9. Germline V gene lookup returns CDR1 SEHNR and CDR2 FQNEAQ (reference sequence). The length of the CDR3 is 16 residues. The sample consisted of peripheral blood. The receptor was derived from a woman between 25 and 40 years old who had recovered from COVID-19. The gene calls are TRBV7-9 and TRBJ2-1; the match to TRBD1 covers 9 bases. CDR3 region: CASTMGTGRAYNEQFF. CDR3 DNA: TGTGCCAGCACGATGGGGACAGGGAGGGCCTACAATGAGCAGTTCTTC.